A selection of T cell receptor beta chains follows, all from one sample in a study of T cell repertoires in cytomegalovirus infection. TCRdb re-analysed the reads in MiXCR, keeping a single row per CDR3 protein. The sample consists of some 920,000 distinct CDR3 sequences, roughly a third of them appearing once. No antigens are known for them. The source material was cultured CD8+ T cells from PBMCs, sampled from culture after CMV antigen stimulation. The receptors come from a human donor in good health (CMV status not recorded). Some clones in this sample may be carry-over from other donors' samples. The CDR3 runs from the conserved cysteine through the conserved F or W. Fields, in order: J gene, clone size, D gene, V gene, CDR3 DNA, CDR3 protein. The D gene is left open where the match is weak. Rows may omit the clone size; those that give it use once, few, many or a size class.

>TRBJ1-4|many|.|TRBV7-2
TGTGCCAGTGGTGTGAGGCGAAATGAAAAACTGTTTTTT
CASGVRRNEKLFF
>TRBJ2-3|.|.|TRBV25-1
TGTGCCAGCAGTGTATACGGGGTTGTCCCAGATACGCAGTATTTT
CASSVYGVVPDTQYF
>TRBJ2-7|.|TRBD2|TRBV2
TGTGCCAGCAGCGACCAGGGGACTAGCGGGTGGATTCCGGGGGGATCCTACGAGCAGTACTTC
CASSDQGTSGWIPGGSYEQYF
>TRBJ2-7|.|TRBD1|TRBV5-5
TGTGCCAGCAGCTTGGGGACAGGGACGCCCTACGAGCAGTACTTC
CASSLGTGTPYEQYF
>TRBJ2-1|few|.|TRBV7-9
TGTGCCACTCTACGGGGGACAGCAGAGCAGTTCTTC
CATLRGTAEQFF
>TRBJ1-5|few|.|TRBV6-5
TGTGCCAGCAGTTACTTCGGGGGGCCATATAGCAATCAGCCCCAGCATTTT
CASSYFGGPYSNQPQHF
>TRBJ1-6|few|.|TRBV27
TGTGCCAGCAGCCCCAACAGGGTCAAGTATAATTCACCCCTCCACTTT
CASSPNRVKYNSPLHF
>TRBJ1-1|many|.|TRBV19
TGTGCCACCAGTCCCGGGACACTTTCGGGGACTGAAGCTTTCTTT
CATSPGTLSGTEAFF
>TRBJ2-1|.|.|TRBV4-1
TGCGCCAGCAGCCAAGAAAGCGGACTTTACAATGAGCAGTTCTTC
CASSQESGLYNEQFF
>TRBJ1-1|few|.|TRBV19
TGTGCCAGTAAGACGGGCACTGAAGCTTTCTTT
CASKTGTEAFF
>TRBJ1-1|few|.|TRBV6-6
TGTGCCAGTCTGGGGGTAGTCGATGAAGCTTTCTTT
CASLGVVDEAFF
>TRBJ2-5|few|.|TRBV12-3/TRBV12-4
TGTGCCAGCAACTTAGGGGGAGTCTTAGAGACCCAGTACTTC
CASNLGGVLETQYF
>TRBJ1-4|.|.|TRBV2
TGTGCCAGCAGTGAACGCGAGGAACCCGAAAAACTGTTTTTT
CASSEREEPEKLFF
>TRBJ2-7|.|.|TRBV7-9
TGTGCCAGCAGCGGGAGCGCAGGGCCCTTCTACGAGCAGTACTTC
CASSGSAGPFYEQYF
>TRBJ1-2|few|.|TRBV29-1
TGCAGCGTTTCCCGGGACGCACCTAACTATGGCTACACCTTC
CSVSRDAPNYGYTF
>TRBJ2-1|few|TRBD1|TRBV24-1
TGTGCCACCAGGGCGAGGACAGGGTTCTCTGAGCAGTTCTTC
CATRARTGFSEQFF
>TRBJ1-1|few|TRBD1|TRBV7-9
TGTGCCAGCAGTCTATCAGACAGGGAAAAACCCGTTGGAGCTTTCTTT
CASSLSDREKPVGAFF
>TRBJ1-2|once|TRBD1|TRBV11-2
TGTGCCAGCAGCTTGGGACAGGGGTTGTATTATGGCTACACCTTC
CASSLGQGLYYGYTF
>TRBJ1-2|.|TRBD1|TRBV6-2/TRBV6-3
TGTGCCAGCAGTAAGCGATGGACAGGGGAGCCACAACGATATGGCTGCACCTTC
CASSKRWTGEPQRYGCTF
>TRBJ2-2|few|.|TRBV24-1
TGTGCCACCAGTGATTTTATTAACACCGGGGAGCTGTTTTTT
CATSDFINTGELFF
>TRBJ2-2|few|.|TRBV28
TGTGCCACCAGAACTCGGGGCAACGGGGAGCTGTTTTTT
CATRTRGNGELFF
>TRBJ1-6|.|.|TRBV12-3/TRBV12-4
TGTGCCAGCAGTTTTCAGGACGGGGGATCACCCCTCCACTTT
CASSFQDGGSPLHF
>TRBJ1-4|many|.|TRBV7-6
TGTGCCAGCAGCCTCCCCGGCGGGGCCGCAACTAATGAAAAACTGTTTTTT
CASSLPGGAATNEKLFF
>TRBJ2-1|.|TRBD2|TRBV19
TGTGCCAGTAGTATTAGTAGCGGGGGGGCCTACTCCTACAATGAGCAGTTCTTC
CASSISSGGAYSYNEQFF
>TRBJ1-2|few|.|TRBV19
TGTGCCAGTAGTCCCGTAGGACGGGGATGGGAAGCGGGCTACACCTTC
CASSPVGRGWEAGYTF